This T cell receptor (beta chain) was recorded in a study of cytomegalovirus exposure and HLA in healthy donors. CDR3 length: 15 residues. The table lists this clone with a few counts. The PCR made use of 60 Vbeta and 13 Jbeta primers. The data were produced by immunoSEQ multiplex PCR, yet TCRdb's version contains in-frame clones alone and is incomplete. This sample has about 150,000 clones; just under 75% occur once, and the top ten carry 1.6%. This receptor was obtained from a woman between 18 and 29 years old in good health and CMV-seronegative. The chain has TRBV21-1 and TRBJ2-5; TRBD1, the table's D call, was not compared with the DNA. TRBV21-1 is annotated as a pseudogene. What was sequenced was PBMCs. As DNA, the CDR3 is TGTGCCAGCAGCAAAGTGGGGACAGGGAAGGAGACCCAGTACTTC. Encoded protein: CASSKVGTGKETQYF.